This T cell receptor beta chain comes out of a study of CD8 T cell repertoires and HIV-1 epitope variants. On this clone itself: Its cognate antigen is unknown.

Profiling relied on immunoSEQ multiplex PCR, and the TCRdb table lists in-frame clones only, not all of them. The sample shows approximately 2,900 clones, roughly 67% of them seen only once. J was trimmed by 1 base and V by 0 bases; bases with no gene match: 2. The CDR3 is 16 residues long. CDR1 LNHDA and CDR2 SQIVND come from the germline V gene (reference sequence). Study conclusions and caveats: This assay reports beta chains of antigen-expanded cells, not T cell function.

This chain uses TRBV19 with TRBJ2-1; 8 bases line up with TRBD2. This clonotype originated in a male donor with HIV. Sequencing input: cultured CD8+ T cells derived from PBMCs. The CDR3 loop is CASSIEGGRSYNEQFF. The CDR3 nucleotides read TGTGCCAGTAGTATAGAGGGCGGGAGGTCCTACAATGAGCAGTTCTTC.